The 20 T cell receptor beta chains below all came from one sample that was sequenced in a study of PD-L1 blockade in urothelial cancer. The sample's time point: peripheral blood 6 weeks after treatment start. The method was immunoSEQ multiplex PCR; TCRdb's version includes in-frame clones alone and lacks a portion of them. The sample holds about 76,000 clones, more than 85% seen once. The starting material was PBMCs, obtained around atezolizumab (anti-PD-L1) treatment. The receptor source for this set is a woman aged 80 or over with urothelial cancer.

This clone came up once. V and J are TRBV30 and TRBJ1-2, with D perhaps TRBD1 (5 bases). There are 14 residues in the CDR3. V was shortened by 0 bases and J by 5 bases, with 13 bases between the two germline ends. The V gene's germline CDR1 is GTSNPN and CDR2 SVGIG (reference sequence). For the CDR3, the DNA is TGTGCCTGGAGTGTAAAGGGGTCTGGGTATGGCTACACCTTC. Protein sequence: CAWSVKGSGYGYTF. Combining the CDR3 with reference TRBV30 and TRBJ1-2 gives the whole variable domain SQTIHQWPATLVQPVGSPLSLECTVEGTSNPNLYWYRQAAGRGLQLLFYSVGIGQISSEVPQNLSASRPQDRQFILSSKKLLLSDSGFYLCAWSVKGSGYGYTFGSGTRLTVV.

The V call is TRBV19, the J call TRBJ1-5; weak D call: TRBD1 (6 bases). V lost 3 bases and J lost 6, with 18 bases in between. The CDR3 spans 16 residues. The germline CDR1 and CDR2 sequences are LNHDA and SQIVND (reference sequence). CDR3: CASSINQGGSGQPQHF. CDR3 sequence (DNA): TGTGCCAGTAGTATCAACCAAGGGGGTTCTGGTCAGCCCCAGCATTTT.

The V gene is TRBV7-2, the J gene TRBJ1-1; D ambiguous. CDR1 and CDR2 (germline): SGHTA, FQGNSA. Trimming shortened V by 5 bases and J by 1 base, and 11 bases separated the two germline ends. The CDR3 has 14 residues. CDR3 DNA sequence: TGTGCCAGCAGCCAACAACGGGGGAACACTGAAGCTTTCTTT. Translated, it gives CASSQQRGNTEAFF. Combining the CDR3 with reference TRBV7-2 and TRBJ1-1 gives the whole variable domain GAGVSQSPSNKVTEKGKDVELRCDPISGHTALYWYRQSLGQGLEFLIYFQGNSAPDKSGLPSDRFSAERTGGSVSTLTIQRTQQEDSAVYLCASSQQRGNTEAFFGQGTRLTVV.

The chain combines TRBV6-5 with TRBJ2-5; 8 nucleotides align to TRBD1. The germline CDR1 and CDR2 sequences are MNHEY and SVGAGI. V lost 4 bases and J lost 2; bases outside the gene matches: 9. This CDR3 has 16 residues. CDR3 amino acids: CASSWSGQGYQETQYF. The CDR3 nucleotides are TGTGCCAGCAGTTGGTCAGGACAGGGATATCAAGAGACCCAGTACTTC.

The chain has TRBV15 and TRBJ2-7; D ambiguous. The CDR3 has 12 residues. Germline assignment: CDR1 LNHNV and CDR2 YYDKDF (reference sequence). V was clipped by 0 bases and J by 7 bases, with 7 bases between them. The CDR3 loop is CATSRDEWEQYF. The CDR3 nucleotides are TGTGCCACCAGCAGAGATGAGTGGGAGCAGTACTTC.

The V call is TRBV2, the J call TRBJ2-1, with 15 nucleotides matching TRBD2. V trimming: 4 bases; J trimming: 8 bases; junction bases outside the gene matches: 3. Germline V lookup: CDR1 SNHLY, CDR2 FYNNEI. CDR3 length: 15 residues. The CDR3 DNA follows: TGTGCCAGCAGTGGGACTAGCGGGAGGGTCGATGAGCAGTTCTTC. Translation gives CASSGTSGRVDEQFF. The full variable domain, its missing parts supplied by reference TRBV2 and TRBJ2-1, is EPEVTQTPSHQVTQMGQEVILRCVPISNHLYFYWYRQILGQKVEFLVSFYNNEISEKSEIFDDQFSVERPDGSNFTLKIRSTKLEDSAMYFCASSGTSGRVDEQFFGPGTRLTVL.

This chain connects TRBV7-2 to TRBJ2-1; 13 nucleotides match TRBD2. J lost 9 bases, V lost 3 bases, and 11 bases had no gene match. The CDR3 is 17 amino acids. Germline assignment: CDR1 SGHTA and CDR2 FQGNSA. CDR3: CASSLGLAGTTFSEQFF. Here the CDR3 DNA reads TGTGCCAGCAGCTTGGGACTAGCGGGAACCACATTTAGTGAGCAGTTCTTC.

This rearrangement joins TRBV11-2 to TRBJ2-5, with D possibly matching TRBD2 (7 bases). The CDR3 extends over 16 amino acids. Germline CDR1 reads SGHAT; CDR2 reads FQNNGV. Deletions cut 0 bases from V and 5 bases from J, with 16 bases between. Here the CDR3 reads CASSLDGGARRETQYF. The CDR3 DNA reads as TGTGCCAGCAGCTTAGATGGGGGGGCGCGTCGGGAGACCCAGTACTTC.

The chain employs TRBV30 and TRBJ2-7; 9 bases agree with TRBD2. Trimming took 1 base from V and 7 from J; bases not matched to a gene: 8. This CDR3 has 14 amino acids. Germline lookup yields CDR1 GTSNPN and CDR2 SVGIG (reference sequence). The CDR3 reads CAWSGLAGPLEQYF. CDR3 sequence (DNA): TGTGCCTGGAGTGGTCTAGCGGGACCCCTTGAGCAGTACTTC.

Concerning this clone: This same CDR3 is encoded by further DNA sequences in the sample. The rearrangement uses TRBV4-1 and TRBJ2-7, with 9 bases aligning to TRBD2. The V gene's germline CDR1 is MGHRA and CDR2 YSYEKL. The CDR3 runs 17 residues. The V segment lost 1 base and the J segment 0 bases; nucleotides outside the gene matches: 7. This chain's CDR3 is CASSQVTSGLSSYEQYF. The CDR3 DNA reads TGCGCCAGCAGCCAAGTGACTAGCGGTCTAAGCTCCTACGAGCAGTACTTC.

The chain combines TRBV12-5 with TRBJ1-5; D unclear. The CDR3 has 14 residues. Germline V CDR1 and CDR2: LGHNT, FRNRAP. The ends were cut back, 6 bases at V and 4 bases at J, with 13 bases in the middle. CDR3 in DNA: TGTGCTAGTGGCATCGCGACGGGAAATCAGCCCCAGCATTTT. Translated, it gives CASGIATGNQPQHF.

This rearrangement joins TRBV6-1 to TRBJ1-1; D is perhaps TRBD1 (5 bases). The length of the CDR3 is 13 residues. Germline V gives CDR1 MNHNS, CDR2 SASEGT. V was trimmed by 6 bases and J by 4 bases, leaving 12 bases between them. The CDR3 region has the DNA TGTGCCAGCAGCCGAGGGGAGGGCACTGAAGCTTTCTTT. It yields the protein CASSRGEGTEAFF.

This rearrangement joins TRBV28 to TRBJ1-4; 7 bases line up with TRBD1. The V gene's germline CDR1 is MDHEN and CDR2 SYDVKM. V gave up 7 bases and J gave up 5 bases; unmatched junction bases: 16. The length of the CDR3 is 17 residues. The CDR3 DNA is TGTGCCAGCACGCAATTATGGGGCGGGACAGAGAATGAAAAACTGTTTTTT. It is translated as CASTQLWGGTENEKLFF.

The chain links TRBV5-1 to TRBJ2-3; D possibly corresponds to TRBD1 (6 bases). Germline CDR1 is SGHRS and CDR2 is YFSETQ. The length of the CDR3 is 14 residues. Between the trimmed V and J ends, which lost 0 bases and 10 bases, there was a span of 15 bases. The CDR3 region is CASSLDTGSGAQYF. CDR3 bases: TGCGCCAGCAGCTTGGACACAGGGTCCGGGGCGCAGTATTTT.

The genes are TRBV4-2 and TRBJ1-1; D ambiguous. V lost 0 bases to trimming and J lost 0 bases, with 5 bases between them. This CDR3 spans 14 amino acids. The V gene's germline CDR1 is LGHNA and CDR2 YNFKEQ. The CDR3 DNA reads TGTGCCAGCAGCCAAGATGGCCTGAACACTGAAGCTTTCTTT. This encodes CASSQDGLNTEAFF.

The chain uses TRBV11-1 and TRBJ2-7; 7 positions match TRBD2. J was trimmed by 7 bases and V by 0 bases; bases with no gene match: 6. There are 14 residues in the CDR3. Germline CDR1 is SGHAT and CDR2 is FQDESV (reference sequence). The CDR3 DNA is TGTGCCAGCAGCTTAGCGGGAGGGCCAAAAGAGCAGTACTTC. Protein sequence: CASSLAGGPKEQYF.

The chain recombines TRBV19 with TRBJ1-3; D gene ambiguous. This CDR3 has 13 residues. CDR1 LNHDA and CDR2 SQIVND come from the germline V gene (reference sequence). The V end lost 9 bases, the J end lost 0 bases, and 9 bases lay between the germline ends. The CDR3: CASPGDSGNTIYF. The CDR3 bases are TGTGCCAGCCCCGGGGACTCTGGAAACACCATATATTTT.

The rearrangement links TRBV19 to TRBJ2-1; 7 bases are a match to TRBD1. This CDR3 comprises 15 residues. Germline V gives CDR1 LNHDA, CDR2 SQIVND (reference sequence). V was clipped by 5 bases and J by 3 bases; unmatched bases: 7. The CDR3 region has the DNA TGTGCCAGTAGTGTGACAGGGAGCGGCTACAATGAGCAGTTCTTC. It is translated as CASSVTGSGYNEQFF.

The V and J genes are TRBV11-2 and TRBJ2-4; D is uncertain. V lost 5 bases to trimming and J lost 5 bases, with 13 bases between them. Per germline, CDR1 SGHAT and CDR2 FQNNGV. The CDR3 length is 14 residues. CDR3: CASSREQLENIQYF. The CDR3 DNA sequence: TGTGCCAGCAGCCGCGAACAGCTGGAAAACATTCAGTACTTC.

The chain carries TRBV7-9 and TRBJ1-2; D remains ambiguous. CDR1 SEHNR and CDR2 FQNEAQ come from the germline V gene (reference sequence). The length of the CDR3 is 14 residues. V lost 0 bases to trimming and J lost 8 bases, with 13 bases between them. The CDR3 is CASSLAGPTWGYTF. CDR3 bases: TGTGCCAGCAGCTTAGCTGGGCCAACGTGGGGCTACACCTTC.